The 26 T cell receptor beta chains in this list originate from one sample, sequenced in a study of T cell responses to AZD1222 COVID-19 vaccine. The data were produced by immunoSEQ multiplex PCR, yet TCRdb's version contains in-frame clones alone and is incomplete. This table holds some 200,000 clones, 75% to 90% found once. Source: peripheral blood, taken on day 0 of AZD1222 vaccination. The receptor source for this set is an adult in good health.

The V gene is TRBV14, the J gene TRBJ2-5; no firm D call. Germline lookup yields CDR1 SGHDN and CDR2 FVKESK. The CDR3 has 13 residues. Trimming took 4 bases from V and 2 from J, leaving 8 bases between them. In DNA, the CDR3 is TGTGCCAGCAGCCGACATTTACAAGAGACCCAGTACTTC. Amino acids: CASSRHLQETQYF.

CDR3 nucleotides: TGTGCCAGCAACAACCAAATATTGGGGGACCGCACAGATACGCAGTATTTT. This sequence encodes CASNNQILGDRTDTQYF. J is TRBJ2-3 and V is TRBV7-2; possibly TRBD1 or TRBD2 for D (5 bases each). Germline-derived CDR1 and CDR2 are SGHTA and FQGNSA. V gave up 7 bases and J gave up 1 base, with 21 bases separating them. The CDR3 has 17 residues.

V is TRBV6-5 and J is TRBJ2-1; the D is unclear. This CDR3 comprises 13 residues. Trimming left V 2 bases short and J 3 bases short, with 5 bases between. The germline V gene has CDR1 MNHEY and CDR2 SVGAGI. The DNA for the CDR3 is TGTGCCAGCAGTTACGGGGTCTACAATGAGCAGTTCTTC. It is translated as CASSYGVYNEQFF.

The chain employs TRBV9 and TRBJ2-1; TRBD2 matches at 13 bases. CDR1 SGDLS and CDR2 YYNGEE come from the germline V gene. Trimming removed 2 bases from V and 4 bases from J; junction bases left unmatched: 6. The CDR3 is 17 amino acids. The CDR3 is CASSVQGLAGEYNEQFF. CDR3 DNA sequence: TGTGCCAGCAGCGTCCAAGGACTAGCGGGAGAATACAATGAGCAGTTCTTC.

V and J are TRBV6-5 and TRBJ1-2; no firm D call. CDR3 length: 14 amino acids. Trimming left V 5 bases short and J 0 bases short, with 10 bases between. Looked up from germline, CDR1 is MNHEY and CDR2 is SVGAGI. CDR3 loop: CASSQPLSNYGYTF. The CDR3 bases are TGTGCCAGCAGTCAACCGTTGTCTAACTATGGCTACACCTTC.

The V gene is TRBV6-2 or TRBV6-3, the J gene TRBJ1-6; D is unresolved. The CDR3 loop spans 16 amino acids. Germline loops: CDR1 MNHEY, CDR2 SVGEGT. With 2 bases removed from V and 7 bases from J, the gap between germline ends came to 15 bases. This chain's CDR3 is CASSYLSGVENSPLHF. CDR3 sequence (DNA): TGTGCCAGCAGTTACCTTTCCGGGGTTGAGAATTCACCCCTCCACTTT.

A single count supports this clone. This chain connects TRBV4-1 to TRBJ2-7; 10 bases line up with TRBD2. This CDR3 region has 15 residues. With V trimmed by 4 bases and J by 2 bases, 5 bases remained unmatched. CDR1 and CDR2 (germline): MGHRA, YSYEKL. Written as DNA, the CDR3 is TGCGCCAGCAGCCTCCATAGCGGGAGGCCCTACGAGCAGTACTTC. It translates to CASSLHSGRPYEQYF.

The chain carries TRBV6-6 and TRBJ2-7; TRBD2 matches 13 bases. V was pared by 4 bases and J by 2 bases, with 5 bases of the junction left unmatched. Germline V gene data show CDR1 as MNHNY and CDR2 as SVGAGI (reference sequence). CDR3 length: 16 amino acids. CDR3 coding DNA: TGTGCCAGCAGTTCCGGGACTAGCGGGACCCCCTACGAGCAGTACTTC. This encodes CASSSGTSGTPYEQYF.

This chain connects TRBV7-8 to TRBJ1-1, with D tentatively TRBD1 (5 bases). The CDR3 is 14 residues long. V was clipped by 10 bases and J by 5 bases, with 20 bases between them. Germline-derived CDR1 and CDR2 are SGHVS and FQNEAQ. CDR3 sequence: CATNFGGLGTEAFF. Written as DNA, the CDR3 is TGTGCCACAAATTTTGGGGGTTTGGGGACTGAAGCTTTCTTT.

The chain employs TRBV19 and TRBJ1-1; D is unresolved. V lost 11 bases and J 5 bases, leaving 18 bases between the germline ends. The CDR3 consists of 13 residues. Germline assignment: CDR1 LNHDA and CDR2 SQIVND (reference sequence). The CDR3 loop reads CAVRKARETEAFF. The CDR3 DNA sequence: TGTGCCGTCCGTAAGGCACGGGAGACTGAAGCTTTCTTT.

This clone is a singleton in its sample. The chain employs TRBV5-1 and TRBJ1-5; 7 bases line up with TRBD1. Germline V gene lookup returns CDR1 SGHRS and CDR2 YFSETQ. J was trimmed by 7 bases and V by 4 bases; bases with no gene match: 11. The CDR3 is 15 amino acids. The CDR3 reads CASSPLSGGGQPQHF. As DNA, the CDR3 is TGCGCCAGCAGCCCCCTTTCAGGGGGAGGGCAGCCCCAGCATTTT.

V and J are TRBV5-4 and TRBJ2-2; 7 bases align to TRBD2. Trimming took 3 bases from V and 6 from J; bases not matched to a gene: 8. The CDR3 is 15 residues long. The germline gives CDR1 SGHNT, CDR2 YYREEE (reference sequence). The CDR3 DNA reads TGTGCCAGCAGCTCGGCGGCGGGGAGGGCCGGGGAGCTGTTTTTT. It yields the protein CASSSAAGRAGELFF.

The chain combines TRBV5-8 with TRBJ1-2, with D uncertain. The V end lost 2 bases, the J end lost 7 bases, and 15 bases lay between the germline ends. Germline loops: CDR1 SGHTS, CDR2 YDEGEE. CDR3 length equals 14 residues. The CDR3 coding sequence is TGTGCCAGCAGCTTCGGACGACTACTTATTGGCTACACCTTC. Encoded protein: CASSFGRLLIGYTF.

The V call is TRBV7-8, the J call TRBJ1-4, with D possibly being TRBD1 (6 bases). The germline CDR1 and CDR2 sequences are SGHVS and FQNEAQ. Trimming cost V 1 base and J 7 bases, with 16 bases left between them. The CDR3 has 16 residues. CDR3 region: CASSLGNRERGEKLFF. As DNA, the CDR3 is TGTGCCAGCAGCTTAGGGAACAGGGAAAGAGGTGAAAAACTGTTTTTT.

The chain combines TRBV6-1 with TRBJ2-4; 10 nucleotides agree with TRBD2. J gave up 7 bases and V 2 bases, and 11 bases lay outside the gene matches. This CDR3 comprises 17 residues. Germline-derived CDR1 and CDR2 are MNHNS and SASEGT. The CDR3 is CASSESVAGGLRNIQYF. Written as DNA, the CDR3 is TGTGCCAGCAGTGAAAGCGTAGCGGGAGGTTTAAGGAACATTCAGTACTTC.

The sample holds one count of this clone. This chain connects TRBV5-1 to TRBJ2-1; D possibly corresponds to TRBD1 (5 bases). CDR1 and CDR2 from the germline V gene are SGHRS and YFSETQ. The CDR3 is 13 residues long. Trimming pared 0 bases from V and 6 bases from J, leaving 7 bases between. In DNA, the CDR3 is TGCGCCAGCAGCTTGGGGGGCTCCAATGAGCAGTTCTTC. Protein sequence: CASSLGGSNEQFF.

The V and J genes are TRBV6-2 or TRBV6-3 and TRBJ2-1; D is unclear. There are 11 residues in the CDR3. Looked up from germline, CDR1 is MNHEY and CDR2 is SVGEGT. Trimming cost V 5 bases and J 4 bases, with 3 bases left between them. The CDR3 here is CASSKYNEQFF. The CDR3 DNA is TGTGCCAGCAGTAAGTACAATGAGCAGTTCTTC.

Only one count was recorded for this clone. V gene TRBV5-1 combines with J gene TRBJ2-1, with a possible D match to TRBD2 (7 bases). This CDR3 has 16 amino acids. Germline lookup yields CDR1 SGHRS and CDR2 YFSETQ. The V end lost 0 bases, the J end lost 4 bases, and 14 bases lay between the germline ends. CDR3: CASSLATGGSYNEQFF. The CDR3 DNA sequence: TGCGCCAGCAGCTTGGCCACGGGGGGCTCTTACAATGAGCAGTTCTTC. Complete variable domain (other parts from reference TRBV5-1 and TRBJ2-1): KAGVTQTPRYLIKTRGQQVTLSCSPISGHRSVSWYQQTPGQGLQFLFEYFSETQRNKGNFPGRFSGRQFSNSRSEMNVSTLELGDSALYLCASSLATGGSYNEQFFGPGTRLTVL.

The chain carries TRBV6-1 and TRBJ1-4; D is unclear. In germline, CDR1 is MNHNS, CDR2 SASEGT. V lost 1 base, J lost 4 bases, and 7 bases lay in between. The CDR3 is 14 residues long. CDR3 in amino acids: CASSEDGGNEKLFF. The DNA of the CDR3 is TGTGCCAGCAGTGAAGATGGCGGTAATGAAAAACTGTTTTTT.

This chain connects TRBV9 to TRBJ1-3; D gene ambiguous. CDR1 SGDLS and CDR2 YYNGEE come from the germline V gene. The CDR3 loop spans 14 amino acids. V gave up 0 bases and J gave up 3 bases, with 7 bases separating them. The CDR3 is CASSVAGDGNTIYF. CDR3 DNA: TGTGCCAGCAGCGTAGCCGGGGATGGAAACACCATATATTTT.

V and J are TRBV29-1 and TRBJ1-4, with TRBD1 identical over 7 bases. CDR1 and CDR2 from the germline V gene are SQVTM and ANQGSEA. The ends lost 4 bases at V and 3 bases at J; junction bases unmatched: 2. The CDR3 length is 13 residues. The CDR3 is CSVGGTANEKLFF. DNA of the CDR3: TGCAGCGTTGGGGGGACAGCTAATGAAAAACTGTTTTTT.

The V call is TRBV9, the J call TRBJ1-5; maybe TRBD1 (5 bases). CDR1 is SGDLS, CDR2 YYNGEE, per germline. The CDR3 runs to 19 residues. The V end lost 6 bases, the J end lost 0 bases, and 25 bases lay between the germline ends. The chain's CDR3 is CASNSTPPTGGDSNQPQHF. DNA of the CDR3: TGTGCCAGCAACTCGACGCCCCCGACGGGGGGGGATAGCAATCAGCCCCAGCATTTT.

In this sample, this clone turned up once. The chain is built from TRBV4-2 and TRBJ2-7; no definite D call. CDR3 length: 13 amino acids. Trimming pared 0 bases from V and 7 bases from J, leaving 10 bases between. Germline assignment: CDR1 LGHNA and CDR2 YNFKEQ. CDR3 DNA sequence: TGTGCCAGCAGCCAAGATGCCTCTGGGGAGCAGTACTTC. Its translation is CASSQDASGEQYF.

This chain joins TRBV5-1 and TRBJ2-1, with D perhaps given as TRBD1 or TRBD2 (5 bases each). Germline lookup yields CDR1 SGHRS and CDR2 YFSETQ. There are 16 residues in the CDR3. Trimming cost V 5 bases and J 2 bases, with 17 bases left between them. For the CDR3, the DNA is TGCGCCAGCAGGAGGGGAACAGGCGTCGCCTACAATGAGCAGTTCTTC. Residues: CASRRGTGVAYNEQFF.

The chain is built from TRBV5-8 and TRBJ1-3; D unresolved. Trimming took 6 bases from V and 0 from J, leaving 16 bases between them. CDR3 length: 16 amino acids. From germline, CDR1 is SGHTS and CDR2 YDEGEE. CDR3 nucleotides: TGTGCCAGCACACCCGCGGGCGGATTCTCTGGAAACACCATATATTTT. This translates into CASTPAGGFSGNTIYF.

The gene calls are TRBV7-2 and TRBJ1-5; maybe TRBD1 (6 bases). This CDR3 has 15 residues. Germline V lookup: CDR1 SGHTA, CDR2 FQGNSA. Deletions cut 2 bases from V and 8 bases from J, with 16 bases between. The CDR3 nucleotides read TGTGCCAGCAGCTTACTTTATAGGGGGTATGAGCCCCAGCATTTT. The encoded protein is CASSLLYRGYEPQHF.